Presented here are 12 T cell receptor beta chains from one specimen sequenced in a study of radiation and T cells in renal cell carcinoma (dated by TCRdb to the early 2020s). According to the study, the label for this sample's time point signals: baseline pretreatment blood. The sample's treatment or condition, from its label and the paper: 15 Gy SBRT to primary tumor, nephrectomy 4 weeks later. The library relied on the immunoSEQ multiplex PCR assay. The table was pulled from immuneACCESS by TCRdb, which kept in-frame rearrangements only. Such tables lose some clones; where checked, under half of the loss comes from unresolved V genes, and the rest has no known cause. This sample gives 140,000 or so clones in total; more than 70% of them show up just once. The ten largest clones take up around 13% of the sample. This specimen was blood, taken from a patient whose treatment included radiotherapy and nephrectomy. These receptors all stem from a woman in her forties or fifties with renal cell carcinoma.

This clone was observed a single time. The chain's CDR3 is CASSVESAGANVLTF. The DNA of the CDR3 is TGTGCCAGCAGTGTTGAGTCAGCTGGGGCCAACGTCCTGACTTTC. V gene TRBV2 combines with J gene TRBJ2-6; D gene uncertain. The CDR3 contains 15 residues. The germline CDR1 and CDR2 sequences are SNHLY and FYNNEI. V lost 4 bases and J lost 2, with 9 bases in between.

The V gene is TRBV9, the J gene TRBJ2-3, with TRBD2 matching over 11 bases. The CDR3 runs 16 residues. The trim removed 0 bases at V and 6 bases at J, leaving 6 bases unmatched. Germline CDR1 reads SGDLS; CDR2 reads YYNGEE. CDR3: CASSVELAGVGDTQYF. The CDR3 nucleotides are TGTGCCAGCAGCGTAGAACTAGCGGGGGTCGGGGATACGCAGTATTTT.

The chain employs TRBV11-3 and TRBJ1-1, with D unresolved. The CDR3 totals 16 residues. V was shortened by 3 bases and J by 0 bases, with 14 bases between the two germline ends. Germline V gene sequence: CDR1 SGHNT, CDR2 YENEEA. CDR3 bases: TGTGCCAGCAGCTTGAGGGCGTTACTCATGAACACTGAAGCTTTCTTT. Translation: CASSLRALLMNTEAFF.

This clone was seen more than once but under ten times. This chain joins TRBV2 and TRBJ2-7; 7 bases agree with TRBD2. The germline V gene encodes CDR1 SNHLY and CDR2 FYNNEI. V trimming: 7 bases; J trimming: 4 bases; junction bases outside the gene matches: 7. CDR3 length: 13 amino acids. This CDR3 reads CASIRTSVYEQYF. DNA of the CDR3: TGTGCCAGCATTCGGACTAGTGTTTACGAGCAGTACTTC.

This clone occurred a few times. A junction end diverges from the germline sequence, so it may reflect a read error. V usage is TRBV2 and J usage is TRBJ1-2; 7 bases match TRBD1. Germline-derived CDR1 and CDR2 are SNHLY and FYNNEI. This CDR3 contains 12 residues. CDR3 sequence (DNA): TGTGCCAGCAGTGAGGGGACAGAGACGCACGCCTTC. This translates into CASSEGTETHAF.

The chain carries TRBV5-1 and TRBJ2-3; D is ambiguous. This CDR3 comprises 13 residues. CDR1 and CDR2 from the germline V gene are SGHRS and YFSETQ. V was trimmed by 1 base and J by 0 bases, leaving 3 bases between them. CDR3 in DNA: TGCGCCAGCAGCTTGTCGAGCACAGATACGCAGTATTTT. This translates into CASSLSSTDTQYF.

The chain couples TRBV7-2 to TRBJ2-7; 10 bases agree with TRBD1. Germline CDR1 is SGHTA and CDR2 is FQGNSA. The trim removed 0 bases at V and 2 bases at J, leaving 4 bases unmatched. This CDR3 has 16 residues. The CDR3 nucleotides are TGTGCCAGCAGCTTAGCTTGGGGGACAGGGGCCTACGAGCAGTACTTC. It specifies CASSLAWGTGAYEQYF.

V and J are TRBV15 and TRBJ2-1; possibly TRBD1 or TRBD2 for D (6 bases each). Trimming removed 1 base from V and 7 bases from J, with 11 bases in between. Germline CDR1 is LNHNV and CDR2 is YYDKDF (reference sequence). The CDR3 sequence is 14 residues long. This CDR3 reads CATSRGGADNEQFF. CDR3 bases: TGTGCCACCAGCAGAGGGGGGGCCGATAATGAGCAGTTCTTC.

This sequence joins TRBV6-6 and TRBJ1-5; 8 bases align to TRBD1. The V gene end was trimmed by 7 bases and the J gene end by 4 bases; junction bases not matched to a gene: 9. CDR3 length: 15 residues. Germline-derived CDR1 and CDR2 are MNHNY and SVGAGI (reference sequence). The chain's CDR3 is CASILDRGRNQPQHF. In DNA form, the CDR3 reads TGTGCCAGCATTCTTGACAGGGGTAGAAATCAGCCCCAGCATTTT.

This chain joins TRBV30 and TRBJ1-5; 7 bases align to TRBD1. CDR3 length equals 13 residues. Germline V CDR1 and CDR2: GTSNPN, SVGIG (reference sequence). The V segment lost 1 base and the J segment 11 bases; nucleotides outside the gene matches: 8. CDR3 residues: CAWSGQGKLAQHF. The CDR3 nucleotides read TGTGCCTGGAGTGGACAGGGCAAGTTGGCCCAGCATTTT.

This chain joins TRBV4-1 and TRBJ1-4, with D perhaps matching TRBD1 (5 bases). The length of the CDR3 is 15 residues. Deletions cut 2 bases from V and 5 bases from J, with 12 bases between. The germline V gene has CDR1 MGHRA and CDR2 YSYEKL. The CDR3 sequence is CASSQLGLRNEKLFF. The CDR3 DNA sequence: TGCGCCAGCAGCCAACTGGGACTGAGAAATGAAAAACTGTTTTTT.

The chain uses TRBV5-5 and TRBJ1-3; no definite D call. Germline assignment: CDR1 SGHKS and CDR2 YYEKEE (reference sequence). This CDR3 contains 16 residues. The ends were cut back, 7 bases at V and 0 bases at J, with 17 bases in the middle. Here the CDR3 DNA reads TGTGCCAGCCCTAGAGGGCGGAGATCCTCTGGAAACACCATATATTTT. Translating it yields CASPRGRRSSGNTIYF.